This T cell receptor beta chain was obtained from a study of blood T cell repertoires in COVID-19. Across the study: Both acute and convalescent COVID-19 samples were obtained from the United States, Italy and Spain. PBMCs, B-cell-depleted T cells, or T cells were the source of the cDNA or gDNA that made up the material.

From germline, CDR1 is SGHDN and CDR2 FVKESK. Trimming removed 4 bases at V and 9 bases at J, with 19 bases between. The CDR3 consists of 16 residues. Authors' analysis steps: From reference gene primer amplification, estimates of nucleated cell counts were derived. Libraries were prepared by immunoSEQ multiplex PCR; TCRdb keeps only in-frame clonotypes and omits some of them. V and J calls and clone size follow that table, whereas D and trimming were derived from the DNA. This table holds about 70,000 clones, around 86% found once. The V and J genes are TRBV14 and TRBJ1-6, with a weak D call TRBD1 (6 bases). The sample was peripheral blood. The sequence was obtained from a human donor in a cohort sampled during active COVID-19. The CDR3 region is CASSRGPGTPTSPLHF. The CDR3 DNA reads TGTGCCAGCAGCCGCGGGCCTGGGACACCCACTTCACCCCTCCACTTT.